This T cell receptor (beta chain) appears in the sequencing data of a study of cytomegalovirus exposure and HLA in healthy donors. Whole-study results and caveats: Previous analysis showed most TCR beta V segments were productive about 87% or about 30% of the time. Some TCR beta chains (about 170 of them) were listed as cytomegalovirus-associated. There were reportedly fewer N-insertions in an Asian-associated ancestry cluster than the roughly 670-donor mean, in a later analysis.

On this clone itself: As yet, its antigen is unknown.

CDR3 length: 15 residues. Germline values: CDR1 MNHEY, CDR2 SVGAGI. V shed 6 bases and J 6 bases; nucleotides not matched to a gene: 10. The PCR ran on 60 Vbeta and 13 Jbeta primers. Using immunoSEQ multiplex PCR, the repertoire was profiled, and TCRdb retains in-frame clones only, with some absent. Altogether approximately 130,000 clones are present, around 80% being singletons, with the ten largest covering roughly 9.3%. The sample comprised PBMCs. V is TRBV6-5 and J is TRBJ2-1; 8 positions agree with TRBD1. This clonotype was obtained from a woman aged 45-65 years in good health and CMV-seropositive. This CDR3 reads CASSLPETGVNEQFF. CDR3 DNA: TGTGCCAGCAGCCTGCCCGAGACAGGGGTCAATGAGCAGTTCTTC.